The source of this T cell receptor beta chain is a study of beta chain features in type 1 diabetes. Whole-study findings and limits: Patients with Type 1 diabetes showed moderately but significantly shorter TCRB CDR3s in all four CD4+ subsets. For patients, the naive, central memory and Treg TCRB repertoires appeared more alike than for healthy donors. TCRB rearrangement may or may not be influenced by HLA type; here this remained unresolved.

The CDR3 has 12 amino acids. Germline V lookup: CDR1 MNHNY, CDR2 SVGAGI (reference sequence). Trimming cost V 5 bases and J 4 bases, with 6 bases left between them. The investigators reverse transcribed all of the isolated RNA, so they sequenced expressed TCRB transcripts. The data were produced by immunoSEQ multiplex PCR, yet TCRdb's version contains in-frame clones alone and is incomplete. The sample lists roughly 290,000 clones, around 16% seen once, with 0.015% to 0.017% in the top ten. The single heparinised draw taken from each donor contained roughly 100 mL of blood on average. CD4+ naive, central memory, regulatory and stem cell-like memory subsets were isolated by sorting on CD45RO/CCR7/CD25/CD127/CD95/CD27. This clone was counted a few times. The antigen remains unidentified.

Specimen: naive CD4+ T cells from blood. This clonotype originated in a man younger than 35 with type 1 diabetes. V usage is TRBV6-6 and J usage is TRBJ2-1; no reliable D call. CDR3 protein: CASSPTYNEQFF. For the CDR3, the DNA is TGTGCCAGCAGTCCAACTTACAATGAGCAGTTCTTC.